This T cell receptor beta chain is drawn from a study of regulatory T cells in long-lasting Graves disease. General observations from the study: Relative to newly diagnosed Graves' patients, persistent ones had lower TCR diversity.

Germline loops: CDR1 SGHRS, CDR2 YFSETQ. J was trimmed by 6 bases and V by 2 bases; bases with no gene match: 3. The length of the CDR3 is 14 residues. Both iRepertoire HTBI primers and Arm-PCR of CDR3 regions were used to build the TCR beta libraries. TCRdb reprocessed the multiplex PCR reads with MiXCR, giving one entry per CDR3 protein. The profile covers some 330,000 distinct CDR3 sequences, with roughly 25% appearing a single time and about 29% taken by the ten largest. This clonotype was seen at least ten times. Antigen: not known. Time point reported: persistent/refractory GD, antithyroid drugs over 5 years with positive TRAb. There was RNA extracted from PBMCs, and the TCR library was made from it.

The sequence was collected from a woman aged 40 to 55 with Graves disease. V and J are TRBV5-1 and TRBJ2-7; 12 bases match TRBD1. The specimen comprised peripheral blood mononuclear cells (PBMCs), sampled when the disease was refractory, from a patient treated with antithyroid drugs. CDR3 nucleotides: TGCGCCAGCAGCTTCGGGACAGGGGGCCTCGAGCAGTACTTC. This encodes CASSFGTGGLEQYF.